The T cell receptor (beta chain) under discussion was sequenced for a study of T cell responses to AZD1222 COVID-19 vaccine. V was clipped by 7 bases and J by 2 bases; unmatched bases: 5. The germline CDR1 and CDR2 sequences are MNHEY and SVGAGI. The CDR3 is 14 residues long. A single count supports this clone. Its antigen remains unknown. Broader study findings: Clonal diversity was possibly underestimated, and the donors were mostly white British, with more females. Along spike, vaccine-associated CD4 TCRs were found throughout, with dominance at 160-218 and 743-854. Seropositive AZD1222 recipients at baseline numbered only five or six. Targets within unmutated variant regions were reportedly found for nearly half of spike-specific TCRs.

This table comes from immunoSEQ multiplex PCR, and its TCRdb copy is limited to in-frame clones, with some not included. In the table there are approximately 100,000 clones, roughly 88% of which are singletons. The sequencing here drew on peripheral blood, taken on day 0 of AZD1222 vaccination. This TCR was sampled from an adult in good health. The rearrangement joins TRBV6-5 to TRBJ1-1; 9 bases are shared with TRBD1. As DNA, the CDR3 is TGTGCCAGCATTCGGACAGGGGTAAACACTGAAGCTTTCTTT. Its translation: CASIRTGVNTEAFF.